Listed below are T cell receptor beta chains from one sample, sequenced in a study of healthy donors' naive CD4 and CD8 T cells. One entry per CDR3 protein results from TCRdb running MiXCR on the reads. The sample includes roughly 200,000 distinct CDR3 sequences, about 74% of them seen just once. Sequencing input: naive CD4+ and CD8+ T cells sorted from blood, pooled from several donors. The receptor source for this set is a pool of human donors in good health; the sample pools cells from several healthy donors. Both conserved end residues are part of each CDR3.

TRBV10-3,TRBJ1-5,CAISAGLRQPQHF
TRBV29-1,TRBJ2-7,CSGRLDYEQYF
TRBV29-1,TRBJ1-1,CSVVGEPAEAFF
TRBV28,TRBJ2-7,CASIPVSGSYEQYF
TRBV27,TRBJ2-7,CASSLYLIGEQYF
TRBV6-5,TRBJ1-4,CASSKRQGPNEKLFF
TRBV30,TRBJ2-6,CAWSEQGHSSGANVLTF
TRBV13,TRBJ2-7,CASSPGLAGGSSYEQYF
TRBV27,TRBJ2-7,CASSINKGIPGEQYF
TRBV4-3,TRBJ2-1,CASSQDSGTRFYEQFF